One sample yielded the 30 T cell receptor delta chains listed below, sequenced in a study of γδ T cells in repeated Plasmodium falciparum infection. Flow sorting of PBMC yielded separate Vgamma9/Vdelta2+ and Vdelta2-negative gammadelta T cell populations for bulk repertoire analysis. TCRdb re-identified clones in the multiplex PCR reads via CATT. Altogether 90,000 or so delta-chain clones are present, 0.75% to 1% being singletons, with the ten largest covering roughly 9.5%. Material for sequencing was gamma-delta T cells from blood. These receptors were collected from a pool of human donors (malaria-infected and uninfected, not separated).

This clone was seen a handful of times. A read error likely explains why the TCRdb protein, taken from a much larger clone, differs from this DNA's translation at residue 9; the protein shown is translated from the DNA. The chain combines TRDV1 with TRDJ1, with unresolved D. The J gene was not available in TCRdb and was assigned here by matching the DNA to germline segments. The V gene's germline CDR1 is TSWWSYY and CDR2 QGS. This CDR3 comprises 13 residues. V was clipped by 2 bases and J by 7 bases, with 11 bases between them. The CDR3 protein is CALGEVIHAKLIF. As DNA, the CDR3 is TGTGCTCTTGGGGAAGTAATTCACGCTAAACTCATCTTT.

Notes on this clone: The protein given by TCRdb reflects a much larger clone and differs at residue 3 from this DNA's translation, likely from a read error; the protein shown is the DNA's translation. V usage is TRDV2 and J usage is TRDJ1; D unclear. The J gene was not available in TCRdb and was assigned here by matching the DNA to germline segments. Germline V CDR1 and CDR2: GEAIGNYY, EKD. This CDR3 has 15 residues. The CDR3 DNA is TGTGCCCGTGAGACGGGCTCGAAAGGCACCGATAAACTCATCTTT. This codes for CARETGSKGTDKLIF.

This clone was counted between two and nine times. A single base is all that separates this from a far larger clone, so a read error is likely. Additional DNA sequences in this sample encode the identical CDR3. The V gene is listed as TRDV2; no J gene was called; the DNA was not used to check the table's D call, TRDD3. The CDR3 has 16 amino acids. Germline V gives CDR1 GEAIGNYY, CDR2 EKD. The CDR3 loop is CACDSLGDSATDKLIF. The CDR3 DNA is TGTGCCTGTGACTCACTGGGGGATTCAGCCACCGATAAACTTATCTTT.

There are a few counts of this clone. The translation of this DNA and the TCRdb protein of a much larger clone differ at residue 6, probably owing to a read error; the protein shown here is translated from the DNA. In nucleotides, the CDR3 is TGTGCTCTTGGGGAACGTACCCCCCGCTACTGGGGGATAGACGGAATCACCGATAAACTCATCTTT. Translation gives CALGERTPRYWGIDGITDKLIF. The rearrangement joins TRDV1 to TRDJ1; TRDD3 matches 11 bases. CDR3 size: 22 residues. Germline CDR1 and CDR2: TSWWSYY and QGS. V shed 1 base, J shed 1 base, and the junction held 20 bases outside the gene matches.

This clone has only a few counts. TCRdb attributes to this sequence the protein of a much larger clone, which differs from the DNA translation at residue 15; a read error is likely, and the protein displayed is translated from the DNA. The rearrangement links TRDV1 to TRDJ1, with 11 nucleotides matching TRDD3. TCRdb is silent on the J gene; assignment here came from matching the DNA to germline. CDR3 size: 18 residues. Germline V gene lookup returns CDR1 TSWWSYY and CDR2 QGS. Written as DNA, the CDR3 is TGTGCTCTTGGGGACCACGAACTGGGGGATAGTGGAAACGATGAACTCATCTTT. Its translation: CALGDHELGDSGNDELIF.

Of note for this clone: A far larger clone is a single base away, which makes a read error likely. The same CDR3 also results from other DNA sequences found in this sample. This chain joins TRDV1 and TRDJ1; 9 bases line up with TRDD3. TCRdb supplies no J gene; here it was assigned by aligning the nucleotide sequence to germline. The CDR3 is 25 residues long. After removal of 2 bases from V and 0 bases from J, the junction contained 31 bases not matched to a gene. CDR1 and CDR2 (germline): TSWWSYY, QGS. The CDR3 loop is CALGERVLGFGPPVLGDPYTDKLIF. CDR3 DNA: TGTGCTCTTGGGGAAAGGGTTCTGGGTTTCGGTCCCCCCGTACTGGGGGACCCCTACACCGATAAACTCATCTTT.

As to this clone: A far larger clone differs by one base, so this is likely a read error. Different DNA sequences within this sample yield the same CDR3. The V and J genes are TRDV1 and TRDJ1; the D gene is possibly TRDD3 (6 bases). Deletions cut 1 base from V and 0 bases from J, with 18 bases between. This CDR3 is 18 amino acids long. In germline, CDR1 is TSWWSYY, CDR2 QGS. Here the CDR3 DNA reads TGTGCTCTTGGGGAACGGACGGGGGGACGTGAGTACACCGATAAACTCATCTTT. It specifies CALGERTGGREYTDKLIF.

Worth noting for this clone: Only one base separates this from a far larger clonotype, so it likely reflects a read error. The sample contains more than one DNA sequence encoding this CDR3. V gene TRDV1 combines with J gene TRDJ1; 10 bases align to TRDD3. Trimming at V came to 3 bases and at J to 1 base, leaving 8 bases not matched to a gene. The CDR3 is made up of 17 amino acids. Germline CDR1 reads TSWWSYY; CDR2 reads QGS. This CDR3 reads CALGERLGDMSTDKLIF. CDR3 bases: TGTGCTCTTGGGGAGCGGCTGGGGGATATGAGCACCGATAAACTCATCTTT.

This clone turned up a few times. A far larger clone lies a single base away; this is likely a read error. Other DNA sequences in the sample encode the same CDR3. V gene TRDV1 combines with J gene TRDJ1; 11 bases agree with TRDD3. Matching the DNA to germline supplied the J gene, which TCRdb does not give. Trimming took 3 bases from V and 0 from J; bases not matched to a gene: 12. The CDR3 totals 19 residues. Germline CDR1 is TSWWSYY and CDR2 is QGS. Here the CDR3 DNA reads TGTGCTCTTGGGGAGCGGTTAGTACTGGGGGATAGGTACACCGATAAACTCATCTTT. This gives the protein CALGERLVLGDRYTDKLIF.

This clone came up a few times. A read error is likely here: a far larger clone is one base away. This same CDR3 is encoded by further DNA sequences in the sample. The V and J genes are TRDV1 and TRDJ1; 8 positions agree with TRDD2. Here the J gene came from matching the DNA to germline, since TCRdb omits it. Germline V gene lookup returns CDR1 TSWWSYY and CDR2 QGS. CDR3 length equals 23 residues. For the CDR3, the DNA is TGTGCTCTTGGGGAATTCCGGCGGCCTTCCTATCGTGTCGGGCTACTCTACACCGACAAACTCATCTTT. This translates into CALGEFRRPSYRVGLLYTDKLIF.

Concerning this clone itself: TCRdb lists the protein of a much larger clone for this DNA, which differs at residue 13, so this is likely a read error; the protein given here is translated from the DNA itself. The chain links TRDV2 to TRDJ1, with a weak D call TRDD3 (6 bases). The J gene is absent in TCRdb and was assigned here via DNA matching to germline. Germline assignment: CDR1 GEAIGNYY and CDR2 EKD. This CDR3 has 16 amino acids. The CDR3 coding sequence is TGTGCCTGTGACCGCCTAGGATACCTTAACACCGATGAACTCATCTTT. Translated, it gives CACDRLGYLNTDELIF.

Of note for this clone: This likely traces to a read error, being one base from a far larger clone. The identical CDR3 is also encoded by other nucleotide sequences in the sample. The gene calls are TRDV2 and TRDJ1, with TRDD3 matching over 9 bases. TCRdb gives no J gene; it was assigned here by matching the DNA to germline. The CDR3 length is 15 residues. The V gene's germline CDR1 is GEAIGNYY and CDR2 EKD. For the CDR3, the DNA is TGTGCCTGCGACACTGGGGGACCGGACACCGATAAACTCATCTTT. It encodes CACDTGGPDTDKLIF.

This clone was detected a few times. The TCRdb record carries a much larger clone's protein, which differs from this DNA's translation at residue 12; a read error is the likely cause, and the protein listed here is the DNA translation. V and J are TRDV2 and TRDJ1, with TRDD3 matching 8 bases. TCRdb lists no J gene, so it was determined here by aligning the DNA to germline. J lost 0 bases, V lost 0 bases, and 11 bases had no gene match. CDR3 length: 18 amino acids. Per germline, CDR1 GEAIGNYY and CDR2 EKD. Written as DNA, the CDR3 is TGTGCCTGTGACACCAGGTCTGGGGGAACGTGGCACACCGATAAACTCATCTTT. Translated, it gives CACDTRSGGTWHTDKLIF.

This clone was counted a few times. This DNA's translation and the protein TCRdb lists, from a much larger clone, do not match at residue 11, likely due to a read error; the protein shown is translated from the DNA. CDR3 residues: CALGVPNVPDRLIF. The CDR3 coding sequence is TGTGCTCTTGGGGTCCCAAATGTGCCGGATAGACTCATCTTT. The chain recombines TRDV1 with TRDJ1; D perhaps matches TRDD3 (5 bases). No J segment appears in TCRdb, so it was assigned here by matching the sequence to germline. The germline V gene encodes CDR1 TSWWSYY and CDR2 QGS. The CDR3 covers 14 residues.

This clone was recorded a few times. The protein in TCRdb stems from a much larger clone and differs at residue 7 from this DNA's translation, likely a read error; here the protein is translated from the DNA. The rearrangement joins TRDV2 to TRDJ1; tentatively, D is TRDD3 (5 bases). V shed 1 base and J shed 3 bases, with 23 bases lying between them. Looked up from germline, CDR1 is GEAIGNYY and CDR2 is EKD. CDR3 length: 18 amino acids. CDR3 residues: CACDTIASGGKMADKLIF. The CDR3 coding sequence is TGTGCCTGTGACACGATAGCCTCAGGGGGCAAGATGGCCGATAAACTCATCTTT.

This clone was counted only a few times. TCRdb has a much larger clone's protein, which differs at residue 5 from the translation of this DNA, likely because of a read error; what is shown is the protein translated from the DNA. The chain joins TRDV1 to TRDJ1; D gene ambiguous. TCRdb supplies no J gene; here it was assigned by aligning the nucleotide sequence to germline. The CDR3 loop spans 16 amino acids. CDR1 is TSWWSYY and CDR2 is QGS in the germline V gene. In nucleotides, the CDR3 is TGTGCTCTTGGGAAACTGCCCCCACCGTACACCGATAAACTCATCTTT. As protein: CALGKLPPPYTDKLIF.

About this clone itself: Since a far larger clone is one base different, this is likely a read error. The sample contains more than one DNA sequence encoding this CDR3. V gene TRDV1 combines with J gene TRDJ1, with D hard to call. The CDR3 is made up of 19 amino acids. Germline V CDR1 and CDR2: TSWWSYY, QGS. V lost 0 bases and J lost 1, with 21 bases in between. CDR3 region: CALGELSSFIWVSTDKLIF. CDR3 DNA sequence: TGTGCTCTTGGGGAACTCTCATCTTTCATTTGGGTTAGCACCGATAAACTCATCTTT.

Ten or more counts support this clone. This sequence joins TRDV2 and TRDJ1; D gene uncertain. The CDR3 loop spans 14 amino acids. Germline CDR1 is GEAIGNYY and CDR2 is EKD. The V gene lost 0 bases and the J gene lost 2 bases, with 9 bases spanning the gap. The CDR3 coding sequence is TGTGCCTGTGACACCGTAACACCAACCGATAAACTCATCTTT. Its translation: CACDTVTPTDKLIF.

This clone was seen a few times. TCRdb's listed protein matches a much larger clone and diverges from this DNA's translation at residue 8, likely through a read error; the protein shown comes from the DNA. The chain has TRDV1 and TRDJ1; 9 nucleotides line up with TRDD3. Here the J gene came from matching the DNA to germline, since TCRdb omits it. V lost 2 bases, J lost 0 bases, and 31 bases stayed unmatched. The length of the CDR3 is 25 residues. CDR1 is TSWWSYY and CDR2 is QGS in the germline V gene. CDR3 sequence: CALGERVRGFGPPVLGDPYTDKLIF. As DNA, the CDR3 is TGTGCTCTTGGGGAAAGGGTTCGGGGTTTCGGTCCTCCCGTACTGGGGGACCCCTACACCGATAAACTCATCTTT.

About this clone itself: A far larger clone lies a single base away; this is likely a read error. It is unclear where the CDR3 begins or ends on the DNA, so no DNA is shown, and the CDR3 is as TCRdb lists it. The J segment was not called; the V segment is TRDV2; the table assigns TRDD3, which was not confirmed against the DNA. The CDR3 is 18 amino acids in total, end residues counted. Germline V gene data show CDR1 as GEAIGNYY and CDR2 as EKD. CDR3 sequence: CACDTVALGARYTDKLIF.

Comments on this clone: TCRdb lists the protein of a much larger clone for this DNA, which differs at residue 11, so this is likely a read error; the protein given here is translated from the DNA itself. The chain carries TRDV1 and TRDJ1, with 7 bases that match TRDD2. TCRdb carries no J gene annotation; the J gene was assigned here by matching the DNA with germline. The CDR3 loop spans 22 amino acids. V lost 0 bases and J lost 2; bases outside the gene matches: 24. CDR1 is TSWWSYY, CDR2 QGS, per germline. CDR3 sequence (DNA): TGTGCTCTTGGGGAACTCAACTGCATCATAAGGGCCTTCCTTATAGGAACCGATAAACTCATCTTT. Protein product: CALGELNCIIRAFLIGTDKLIF.

This clone was observed many times. TCRdb assigns this DNA the protein of a much larger clone, which departs from its translation at residue 3; this likely reflects a read error, and the protein shown comes from translating the DNA. The V and J genes are TRDV2 and TRDJ1; D call uncertain. Germline V gene lookup returns CDR1 GEAIGNYY and CDR2 EKD. There are 15 residues in the CDR3. The CDR3 bases are TGTGCCCGTGACACAGGGGCTGGCTACACCGATAAACTCATCTTT. Translated, it gives CARDTGAGYTDKLIF.

In its sample, this clone was seen a few times. The TCRdb record carries a much larger clone's protein, which differs from this DNA's translation at residue 11; a read error is the likely cause, and the protein listed here is the DNA translation. This rearrangement joins TRDV2 to TRDJ1, with 8 positions matching TRDD3. Matching the DNA to germline supplied the J gene, which TCRdb does not give. The CDR3 has 20 amino acids. CDR1 is GEAIGNYY and CDR2 is EKD in the germline V gene. V shed 0 bases, J shed 1 base, and the junction held 18 bases outside the gene matches. The CDR3 loop reads CACDTGVAGYEIGFTDKLIF. In DNA, the CDR3 is TGTGCCTGTGACACCGGAGTGGCGGGATACGAAATTGGCTTCACCGATAAACTCATCTTT.

To note about this clone: A read error likely explains why the TCRdb protein, taken from a much larger clone, differs from this DNA's translation at residue 7; the protein shown is translated from the DNA. The V gene is TRDV2, the J gene TRDJ1; 9 nucleotides agree with TRDD3. TCRdb leaves out the J gene; it was filled in here by matching the DNA to germline. Germline values: CDR1 GEAIGNYY, CDR2 EKD. The CDR3 runs 18 residues. The junction had 11 bases not matched to a gene; V was cut back by 1 base and J by 0 bases. In nucleotides, the CDR3 is TGTGCCTGTGACACTCTATTACTGGGGGACCCGTACACCGATAAACTCATCTTT. Translated: CACDTLLLGDPYTDKLIF.

This clone has at least ten counts. The mismatch at residue 3 between this DNA's translation and the TCRdb protein of a much larger clone likely reflects a read error; the protein shown is translated from the DNA. The V and J genes are TRDV2 and TRDJ1; D tentatively fits TRDD2 or TRDD3 (6 bases each). Since TCRdb gives no J gene, matching the DNA to germline was used here to assign it. Germline CDR1 is GEAIGNYY and CDR2 is EKD. The CDR3 consists of 19 residues. The CDR3 loop reads CAYDTGSYTGLLYTDKLIF. DNA of the CDR3: TGTGCCTATGACACGGGATCCTACACTGGGCTACTTTACACCGATAAACTCATCTTT.

In regard to this clone: It is likely a read error: a sequence one base away is far more abundant. The rearrangement joins TRDV1 to TRDJ1, with 7 bases lining up with TRDD3. Germline loops: CDR1 TSWWSYY, CDR2 QGS. The CDR3 sequence is 17 residues long. The DNA of the CDR3 is TGTGCTCTTGGGGCCCTCTTCTCTTTTGGGGGACACGATAAACCCATCTTT. It yields the protein CALGALFSFGGHDKPIF.

On this clone: TCRdb's entry gives the protein of a much larger clone, which mismatches this DNA's translation at residue 5, likely from a read error; the protein reported here is translated from the DNA. V gene TRDV2 combines with J gene TRDJ1; a possible D gene is TRDD3 (5 bases). TCRdb does not report a J gene; here it was assigned by matching the DNA to germline references. Per the germline V gene, CDR1 is GEAIGNYY and CDR2 is EKD. V lost 2 bases, J lost 3 bases, and 18 bases lay in between. CDR3 length equals 16 residues. CDR3 DNA sequence: TGTGCCTGTGACAGACCGGGGAAGTCTACGGCCGATAAACTCATCTTT. Translating gives CACDRPGKSTADKLIF.

This clone has just a few counts. For this DNA, TCRdb reports the protein of a much larger clone, which diverges at residue 3, most likely from a read error; the protein presented here is translated directly from the DNA. This chain uses TRDV1 with TRDJ2; 9 bases are shared with TRDD3. As TCRdb names no J gene, one was assigned here on the basis of a DNA match to germline. This CDR3 has 19 amino acids. From germline, CDR1 is TSWWSYY and CDR2 QGS. The CDR3 region has the DNA TGTGCTCCTGGGCAAACGATAAGGGGGATACCATCTTTGACAGCACAACTCTTCTTT. Translating gives CAPGQTIRGIPSLTAQLFF.

This clone was counted between two and nine times. A far larger clone differs by one base, so this is likely a read error. This sample also contains other DNA sequences that code for the same CDR3. The CDR3 loop is CACDTVSRVLGNETDKLIF. The DNA for the CDR3 is TGTGCCTGTGACACCGTGAGTAGGGTCCTGGGGAACGAAACCGATAAACTCATCTTT. The chain carries TRDV2 and TRDJ1; the D gene is possibly TRDD3 (6 bases). TCRdb carries no J gene annotation; the J gene was assigned here by matching the DNA with germline. Germline assignment: CDR1 GEAIGNYY and CDR2 EKD. This CDR3 region has 19 residues. The ends were cut back, 0 bases at V and 2 bases at J, with 24 bases in the middle.

This clone was recorded many times. The amino acid sequence in TCRdb belongs to a much larger clone and departs from this DNA's translation at residue 14, likely a sequencing read error; the sequence shown is translated from the DNA. CDR3 sequence reads: CACDTGGDYRYTDRLIF. The CDR3 DNA reads TGTGCCTGTGACACTGGGGGGGATTACCGGTACACCGATAGACTCATCTTT. This chain joins TRDV2 and TRDJ1; 7 bases fit TRDD3. TCRdb gives no J gene; it was assigned here by matching the DNA to germline. The CDR3 totals 17 residues. CDR1 and CDR2 (germline): GEAIGNYY, EKD.